This record covers a single TCR beta chain. The same CDR3 can be traced to other DNA sequences in this sample. Source study methods: For nucleated cells, counts were estimated from reference gene primer amplification. Sequencing used immunoSEQ multiplex PCR; TCRdb keeps in-frame clones, though not all of them. V, J and clone size were drawn from that table, and D and trimming were deduced from the DNA. The table includes around 250,000 clones, over 80% detected once. This CDR3 comprises 15 residues. With 3 bases removed from V and 3 bases from J, the gap between germline ends came to 12 bases. Germline V CDR1 and CDR2: KGHSH, LQKENI. The data originate from a study of blood T cell repertoires in COVID-19. About the study: Collection of acute and convalescent COVID-19 samples took place in the United States, Italy and Spain.

Sequencing was done on a sample of peripheral blood. V and J are TRBV18 and TRBJ2-1; a weak D match, TRBD2 (5 bases). The TCR was taken from a woman in her 70s with COVID-19, enrolled during active disease. CDR3 sequence (DNA): TGTGCCAGCTCACCTCCCAGCGGAGGCTACAATGAGCAGTTCTTC. Translation: CASSPPSGGYNEQFF.